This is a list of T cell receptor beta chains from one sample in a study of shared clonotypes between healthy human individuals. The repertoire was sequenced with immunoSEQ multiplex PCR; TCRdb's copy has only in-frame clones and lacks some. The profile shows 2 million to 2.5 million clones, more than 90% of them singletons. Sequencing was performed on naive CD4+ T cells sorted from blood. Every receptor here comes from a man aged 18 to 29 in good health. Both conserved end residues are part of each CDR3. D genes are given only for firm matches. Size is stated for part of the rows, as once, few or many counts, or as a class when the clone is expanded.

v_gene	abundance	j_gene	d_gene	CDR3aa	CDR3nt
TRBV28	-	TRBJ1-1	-	CASSSALGEAFF	TGTGCCAGCAGTTCCGCCCTAGGCGAAGCTTTCTTT
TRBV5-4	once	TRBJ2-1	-	CASSRDRPGYNEQFF	TGTGCCAGCAGCCGTGACAGGCCAGGGTACAATGAGCAGTTCTTC
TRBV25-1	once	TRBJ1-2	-	CASSPGDRSYGYTF	TGTGCCAGCAGTCCGGGAGACAGAAGCTATGGCTACACCTTC
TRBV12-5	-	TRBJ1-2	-	CASGSTGGLGYTF	TGTGCTAGTGGTTCCACCGGAGGACTGGGCTACACCTTC
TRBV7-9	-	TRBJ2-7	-	CASSPVGGDLDEQYF	TGTGCCAGCAGCCCCGTAGGAGGGGATTTAGACGAGCAGTACTTC
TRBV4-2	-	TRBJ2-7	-	CASSQGRDGAYEQYF	TGTGCCAGCAGCCAAGGCCGGGACGGAGCCTACGAGCAGTACTTC
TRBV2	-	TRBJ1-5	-	CASSLSGGSNQPQHF	TGTGCCAGCAGTCTGTCTGGGGGAAGCAATCAGCCCCAGCATTTT
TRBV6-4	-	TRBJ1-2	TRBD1	CASRGTGTSGYTF	TGTGCCAGCAGGGGGACAGGGACGAGCGGCTACACCTTC
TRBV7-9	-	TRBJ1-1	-	CASSFLGADTEAFF	TGTGCCAGCAGCTTCTTGGGCGCGGACACTGAAGCTTTCTTT
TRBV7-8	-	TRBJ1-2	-	CASSPLVAPYGYTF	TGTGCCAGCAGCCCATTAGTAGCTCCTTATGGCTACACCTTC
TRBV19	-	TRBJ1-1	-	CASSVTWENTEAFF	TGTGCCAGTAGTGTTACATGGGAGAACACTGAAGCTTTCTTT
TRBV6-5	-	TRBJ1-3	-	CAVGRNRENTIYF	TGTGCCGTGGGGAGGAATAGGGAAAACACCATATATTTT
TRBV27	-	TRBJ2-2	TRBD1	CASSLGTGTTGELFF	TGTGCCAGCAGCCTCGGGACAGGGACCACCGGGGAGCTGTTTTTT